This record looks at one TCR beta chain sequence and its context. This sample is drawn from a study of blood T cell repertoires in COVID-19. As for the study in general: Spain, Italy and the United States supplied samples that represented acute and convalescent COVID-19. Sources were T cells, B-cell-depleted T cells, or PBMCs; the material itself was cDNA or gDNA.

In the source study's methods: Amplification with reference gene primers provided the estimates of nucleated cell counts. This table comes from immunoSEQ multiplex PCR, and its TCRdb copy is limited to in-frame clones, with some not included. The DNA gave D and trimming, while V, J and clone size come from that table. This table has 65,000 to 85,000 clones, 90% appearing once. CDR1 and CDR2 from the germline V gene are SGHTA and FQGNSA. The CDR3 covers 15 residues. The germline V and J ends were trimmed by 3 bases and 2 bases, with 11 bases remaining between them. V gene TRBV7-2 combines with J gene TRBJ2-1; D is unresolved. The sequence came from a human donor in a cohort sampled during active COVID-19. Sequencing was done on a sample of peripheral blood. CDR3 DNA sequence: TGTGCCAGCAGCTTTATGTTGGCAGCCTACAATGAGCAGTTCTTC. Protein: CASSFMLAAYNEQFF.